The 23 T cell receptor beta chains below come from one sample, sequenced in a study of blood T cells in healthy people across ages. Next came a second PCR, run for about 6 to 12 cycles, which used a sample-barcoded 5' primer along with a J-beta primer mix. Using its own MiXCR run on the 5' RACE reads, TCRdb lists one record per CDR3 protein. Of 1.4 million or so distinct CDR3 sequences in the sample, 35% to 45% were seen once. What was sequenced was blood. The receptors come from a woman younger than 35 in good health.

This clonotype was seen repeatedly, ten times or more. The rearrangement links TRBV15 to TRBJ2-7; no firm D call. The CDR3 has 13 residues. CDR1 is LNHNV, CDR2 YYDKDF, per germline (reference sequence). V lost 1 base, J lost 3 bases, and 7 bases lay in between. The chain's CDR3 is CATSRVGYYEQYF. The CDR3 bases are TGTGCCACCAGCAGAGTCGGATACTACGAGCAGTACTTC.

This clonotype was recorded many times. V is TRBV7-2 and J is TRBJ2-7, with D possibly TRBD1 on 6 matching bases. This CDR3 region has 13 residues. Germline V gives CDR1 SGHTA, CDR2 FQGNSA. V was pared by 5 bases and J by 3 bases, with 11 bases between. CDR3 bases: TGTGCCAGCAGCGTCACAGGGAACTACGAGCAGTACTTC. Amino acid sequence: CASSVTGNYEQYF.

The chain employs TRBV20-1 and TRBJ2-3, with 8 bases aligning to TRBD2. The V segment lost 0 bases and the J segment 0 bases; nucleotides outside the gene matches: 5. The CDR3 spans 16 residues. Germline V gene lookup returns CDR1 DFQATT and CDR2 SNEGSKA (reference sequence). In DNA form, the CDR3 reads TGCAGTGCTAGAGAAATAAAGCGGGGGAGCACAGATACGCAGTATTTT. Protein product: CSAREIKRGSTDTQYF.

This clonotype came up many times. The V and J genes are TRBV7-9 and TRBJ1-6, with D uncertain. The CDR3 runs to 17 residues. V was trimmed by 5 bases and J by 7 bases, leaving 21 bases between them. Germline V gene data show CDR1 as SEHNR and CDR2 as FQNEAQ (reference sequence). CDR3 region: CASSTHDLEGANSPLHF. CDR3 bases: TGTGCCAGCAGCACACACGACCTTGAGGGAGCCAATTCACCCCTCCACTTT.

This clonotype has just a few counts. The chain carries TRBV7-2 and TRBJ1-1; possibly TRBD1 for D (5 bases). The CDR3 consists of 16 residues. Trimming took off 5 bases at V and 6 bases at J, with 22 bases between the two ends. CDR1 and CDR2 (germline): SGHTA, FQGNSA. This chain's CDR3 is CASSPGRGEARPEAFF. The DNA of the CDR3 is TGTGCCAGCAGCCCAGGACGAGGGGAAGCAAGACCTGAAGCTTTCTTT. The variable domain in full, completed from reference TRBV7-2 and TRBJ1-1, reads GAGVSQSPSNKVTEKGKDVELRCDPISGHTALYWYRQSLGQGLEFLIYFQGNSAPDKSGLPSDRFSAERTGGSVSTLTIQRTQQEDSAVYLCASSPGRGEARPEAFFGQGTRLTVV.

The J gene is TRBJ2-1, the V gene TRBV7-9; TRBD2 might be the D (6 bases). Germline lookup yields CDR1 SEHNR and CDR2 FQNEAQ (reference sequence). CDR3 length: 18 amino acids. V was trimmed by 3 bases and J by 2 bases, leaving 20 bases between them. The CDR3 DNA reads TGTGCCAGCAGCTTGATGAAGCATGGAAGGACTACCTACAATGAGCAGTTCTTC. It is translated as CASSLMKHGRTTYNEQFF. The full variable domain, completed using reference TRBV7-9 and TRBJ2-1, is DTGVSQNPRHKITKRGQNVTFRCDPISEHNRLYWYRQTLGQGPEFLTYFQNEAQLEKSRLLSDRFSAERPKGSFSTLEIQRTEQGDSAMYLCASSLMKHGRTTYNEQFFGPGTRLTVL.

This chain joins TRBV4-3 and TRBJ2-5; 9 nucleotides match TRBD2. The J call is doubtful: the DNA matches TRBJ2-7 better. The V gene's germline CDR1 is LGHNA and CDR2 YSLEER. This CDR3 contains 19 residues. CDR3 residues: CASSQEGTSWRGKLDEQYF. The CDR3 coding sequence is TGCGCCAGCAGCCAAGAAGGGACTAGCTGGAGAGGAAAATTAGACGAGCAGTACTTC.

V gene TRBV24-1 combines with J gene TRBJ2-1; maybe TRBD2 (6 bases). This CDR3 comprises 16 residues. Germline CDR1 KGHDR, CDR2 SFDVKD. V dropped 3 bases and J dropped 0 bases, with 11 bases sitting between them. The CDR3 bases are TGTGCCACCAGTGATAAGACTAGAGTCTCCTACAATGAGCAGTTCTTC. Protein sequence: CATSDKTRVSYNEQFF.

Only one count was recorded for this clonotype. The V and J genes are TRBV6-6 and TRBJ1-6; 7 bases fit TRBD1. This CDR3 has 14 amino acids. V shed 5 bases and J 10 bases; nucleotides not matched to a gene: 8. Germline assignment: CDR1 MNHNY and CDR2 SVGAGI (reference sequence). CDR3 sequence (DNA): TGTGCCAGCAGTACTGGGGACAGTCGCTCACCCCTCCACTTT. Translated, it gives CASSTGDSRSPLHF.

This chain connects TRBV28 to TRBJ2-7; 10 bases map to TRBD2. Looked up from germline, CDR1 is MDHEN and CDR2 is SYDVKM. This CDR3 is built from 15 residues. The V segment lost 5 bases and the J segment 7 bases; nucleotides outside the gene matches: 11. The CDR3 sequence: CASSHHLAGVGEQYF. The DNA of the CDR3 is TGTGCCAGCAGTCACCATCTAGCGGGAGTCGGAGAGCAGTACTTC. The entire variable domain, with the rest obtained from reference TRBV28 and TRBJ2-7, is as follows: DVKVTQSSRYLVKRTGEKVFLECVQDMDHENMFWYRQDPGLGLRLIYFSYDVKMKEKGDIPEGYSVSREKKERFSLILESASTNQTSMYLCASSHHLAGVGEQYFGPGTRLTVT.

The V and J genes are TRBV29-1 and TRBJ2-2; the D gene is possibly TRBD2 (5 bases). V was clipped by 3 bases and J by 6 bases, with 14 bases between them. The V gene's germline CDR1 is SQVTM and CDR2 ANQGSEA. The CDR3 loop spans 14 amino acids. CDR3 DNA: TGCAGCGTTGAGGCCCCGGGGATACCCGGGGAGCTGTTTTTT. Translating it yields CSVEAPGIPGELFF.

This clonotype occurred a few times. The chain carries TRBV30 and TRBJ2-2; D not resolved. V lost 0 bases and J lost 5, with 1 base in between. The CDR3 runs to 11 residues. CDR1 and CDR2 from the germline V gene are GTSNPN and SVGIG (reference sequence). The CDR3 loop is CAWSVTGELFF. The CDR3 coding sequence is TGTGCCTGGAGTGTAACCGGGGAGCTGTTTTTT.

This clonotype was found a few times. The J gene is TRBJ2-7, the V gene TRBV29-1; 12 bases map to TRBD1. Germline trimming cut 7 bases from V and 3 bases from J; bases unmatched to any gene: 7. This CDR3 comprises 14 residues. CDR1 is SQVTM and CDR2 is ANQGSEA in the germline V gene. The CDR3 sequence is CSERDRGPNYEQYF. The CDR3, as DNA: TGCAGCGAGAGGGACAGGGGGCCTAACTACGAGCAGTACTTC.

This clonotype was picked up a small number of times. The CDR3 sequence: CSVPRQHSYNEQFF. In DNA form, the CDR3 reads TGCAGTGTCCCCAGACAGCACTCCTACAATGAGCAGTTCTTC. J is TRBJ2-1 and V is TRBV20-1; the D gene is possibly TRBD1 (5 bases). The CDR3 consists of 14 residues. Germline loops: CDR1 DFQATT, CDR2 SNEGSKA (reference sequence). Trimming took off 7 bases at V and 0 bases at J, with 13 bases between the two ends.

The table lists this clonotype with a count of one. The chain is built from TRBV3-1 and TRBJ2-1; a possible D gene is TRBD2 (6 bases). Gene TRBJ2-7 matches the end of the DNA better, so the J call may be wrong. Per the germline V gene, CDR1 is LGHDT and CDR2 is YNNKEL (reference sequence). This CDR3 is built from 16 residues. The CDR3 here is CASSQDPSDPYNEQYF. CDR3 nucleotide sequence: TGTGCCAGCAGCCAAGATCCTAGCGACCCCTACAATGAGCAGTACTTC.

The chain links TRBV24-1 to TRBJ2-5; possible D gene TRBD2, 6 bases. The J call is uncertain, as TRBJ2-1 better fits the DNA end. Germline V CDR1 and CDR2: KGHDR, SFDVKD. This CDR3 contains 15 residues. CDR3 amino acids: CATSDLKGGQETQFF. The DNA for the CDR3 is TGTGCCACCAGTGATTTGAAGGGAGGACAAGAGACCCAGTTCTTC.

This chain connects TRBV11-2 to TRBJ2-4; D is perhaps TRBD1 or TRBD2 (5 bases each). The germline V gene has CDR1 SGHAT and CDR2 FQNNGV. The CDR3 covers 17 residues. V was pared by 1 base and J by 0 bases, with 13 bases between. Here the CDR3 DNA reads TGTGCCAGCAGCTTAGTCAGGGCAGGACTAGCCAAAAACATTCAGTACTTC. Translated: CASSLVRAGLAKNIQYF.

This chain's CDR3 is CASSFLIAGTTDTQYF. DNA of the CDR3: TGCGCCAGCAGCTTTTTAATAGCGGGGACCACAGATACGCAGTATTTT. The rearrangement uses TRBV5-1 and TRBJ2-3, with 8 bases aligning to TRBD2. Trimming removed 2 bases from V and 2 bases from J; junction bases left unmatched: 7. Per the germline V gene, CDR1 is SGHRS and CDR2 is YFSETQ. The CDR3 contains 16 residues.

The rearrangement joins TRBV6-4 to TRBJ2-1, with 7 bases that match TRBD2. Losses at the gene ends were 2 bases for V and 0 bases for J; bases not matched to a gene: 4. Germline CDR1 and CDR2: MRHNA and SNTAGT. The CDR3 is 16 residues long. The CDR3 spells CASSDDASGSYNEQFF. The CDR3 DNA reads TGTGCCAGCAGTGACGACGCTAGCGGCTCCTACAATGAGCAGTTCTTC.

This clonotype was seen only a few times. The CDR3 DNA is TGCGCCAGCAGCCAAGAATTTCGTCAAGAGACCCAGTACTTC. This codes for CASSQEFRQETQYF. This sequence joins TRBV4-3 and TRBJ2-7, with D unresolved. The last part of the DNA fits TRBJ2-5 better; the J call may be wrong. CDR3 length: 14 amino acids. The germline gives CDR1 LGHNA, CDR2 YSLEER.

This chain joins TRBV7-6 and TRBJ2-1, with D tentatively TRBD1 (6 bases). V was pared by 7 bases and J by 2 bases, with 18 bases between. Germline CDR1 reads SGHVS; CDR2 reads FNYEAQ. The CDR3 covers 16 residues. The DNA of the CDR3 is TGTGCCAGCACCCAGGGGCTAGCAGATACCTACAATGAGCAGTTCTTC. Amino acid sequence: CASTQGLADTYNEQFF.

This clonotype was seen many times. This chain joins TRBV12-3 or TRBV12-4 and TRBJ2-3; 12 bases are a match to TRBD2. Germline trimming cut 3 bases from V and 0 bases from J; bases unmatched to any gene: 4. The CDR3 contains 17 residues. CDR3 DNA: TGTGCCAGCAGTTTTGGGACTAGCGGGCCTAGCACAGATACGCAGTATTTT. Its translation is CASSFGTSGPSTDTQYF.

This clonotype was seen more than once but under ten times. The chain joins TRBV25-1 to TRBJ2-1; 10 bases agree with TRBD2. V shed 2 bases and J 8 bases; nucleotides not matched to a gene: 6. Germline loops: CDR1 MGHDK, CDR2 SYGVNS. The CDR3 is 15 amino acids. For the CDR3, the DNA is TGTGCCAGCAGTGAAAGTCTAGCGGGGGTAGATGAGCAGTTCTTC. This codes for CASSESLAGVDEQFF.